The rows below give T cell receptor beta chains drawn from one sample of a study of shared clonotypes between healthy human individuals. Sequencing was performed with immunoSEQ multiplex PCR; in TCRdb, only in-frame clones are kept and a portion is missing. The sample lists roughly 500,000 clones, over 60% occurring once. Sequencing was done on a sample of PBMCs. Receptors were obtained from a woman in her 40s in good health. Some clones in this sample may be carry-over from other donors' samples. Both conserved end residues are part of each CDR3. D genes are given only for firm matches. Some rows have no size entry. The others give once, few or many, or a class for an expanded clone.

j_call,d_call,clone_size,v_call,cdr3_nt,cdr3_aa
TRBJ1-4,TRBD1,few,TRBV19,TGTGCCAGTAGGCATCCGGGACAGGGGGCTCCTAATGAAAAACTGTTTTTT,CASRHPGQGAPNEKLFF
TRBJ1-5,NA,few,TRBV6-5,TGTGCCAGCAGGGCGGCAGGGGGCAATCAGCCCCAGCATTTT,CASRAAGGNQPQHF
TRBJ2-3,TRBD2,NA,TRBV7-2,TGTGCCAGCAGCTTCGGACTAGCAGGGGATACGCAGTATTTT,CASSFGLAGDTQYF
TRBJ2-5,TRBD2,NA,TRBV29-1,TGCAGCGCGTGGTCGGAGCGGGAGAGGGAGCAGTACTTC,CSAWSEREREQYF
TRBJ2-7,NA,NA,TRBV1,TGCACCAGCAGCCAAGGGGGACAGGGCAAGGACGAGCAGTACTTC,CTSSQGGQGKDEQYF
TRBJ2-4,NA,NA,TRBV28,TGTGCCAGCAGTTCCCAGAACAGCCCCTTCGCTTTC,CASSSQNSPFAF
TRBJ2-3,TRBD2,NA,TRBV13,TGTGCCAGCAGCTTAAATCGAAGGACTAGCGGGAGGGCCATCACAGATACGCAGTATTTT,CASSLNRRTSGRAITDTQYF
TRBJ1-1,NA,NA,TRBV19,TGTGCCAGTAGCACCAGGGTTGTGAACACTGAAGCTTTCTTT,CASSTRVVNTEAFF
TRBJ2-3,TRBD2,NA,TRBV11-2,TGTGCCAGCAGCTTAGATGGTCCTAGCGGAGATACGCAGTATTTT,CASSLDGPSGDTQYF
TRBJ2-7,TRBD2,NA,TRBV7-2,TGTGCCAGCAGCCAGCGGGAGAGTAGATACGAGCAGTACTTC,CASSQRESRYEQYF
TRBJ2-2,NA,many,TRBV19,TGTGCCAGTAGTATCGGGGTTTGGGACACCAACACCGGGGAGCTGTTTTTT,CASSIGVWDTNTGELFF
TRBJ2-7,NA,NA,TRBV30,TGTGCCTGGAGTGATGGGACGGAGGTCGGGCAGTACTTC,CAWSDGTEVGQYF
TRBJ1-2,NA,NA,TRBV28,TGTGCCAGCCACCTCTCACAGAGGGGCGGCTACACCTTC,CASHLSQRGGYTF
TRBJ2-3,TRBD2,NA,TRBV7-2,TGTGCCAGCAGTTTCCAGGCGCGGGAGAGAGATACGCAGTATTTT,CASSFQARERDTQYF